This T cell receptor (beta chain) was documented in a study of cytomegalovirus exposure and HLA in healthy donors (TCRdb year 2017). At the level of the whole study: An earlier analysis of a few hundred of the donors reported 250 to 350 Gb of sequence data and 117 million unique TCR beta sequences obtained from about 180 million T cells. An early release covering about 600 HLA-typed donors comprised around 300 gigabases of sequencing data and 85 million or so unique TCR sequences. Of the 398 genotyped donors, about 84% fell in the genetic ancestry cluster associated with self-reported Caucasian donors. The study aimed to test whether cataloging public T cell receptors could reveal signatures of past pathogen exposure. Using immunosequencing, the study profiled T cell repertoires from about 620 subjects and related those repertoires to cytomegalovirus serostatus. In addition to the first cohort of about 650 subjects, a separate validation cohort of under 150 different subjects was used. The study combined high-throughput TCR immunosequencing, statistical association of individual TCRs with disease status, and machine learning to predict cytomegalovirus infection status. A later analysis re-analyzed previously published TCR beta repertoires from roughly 630 donors and added high-resolution HLA genotyping to study TCR occurrence patterns. Rather than drawing on any new phenotypic data, the later analysis identified candidate immune exposures from TCR beta sequences and the way those sequences occurred across donors. In an earlier analysis of 587 of the donors, high-throughput TCR beta sequencing was used to judge whether each TCR beta V gene segment behaved as functional or pseudogenic. Alongside the repertoire data, information on donor age, sex, ethnicity and CMV serostatus was compiled. Genome-wide SNP genotypes for about three fifths of the roughly 670 donors were used in a later genetic analysis, which treated that subset as a discovery cohort. Every repertoire in the discovery cohort had been generated on one and the same sequencing platform. HLA typing covered class I and class II loci at four-digit resolution. Typing coverage varied by locus: roughly 620-630 donors for A, B, C, DRB1 and DQB1; around 560 for DQA1; over 600 for DPA1; 400 to 480 for DPB1. Four to six DR-DQ haplotypes were handled as single units for association and clustering, since linkage in the cohort was strong. On average, roughly 250,000 unique TCR beta nucleotide sequences were sequenced per donor among 350 to 400 genotyped donors of the cohort, with 15% to 20% of those sequences being non-productive.

The cohort comprised 670 or so healthy bone marrow donors. All cohort members were sampled while nominally healthy, although unrecorded immune exposures were likely present. The donor tested CMV seropositive and was one of the 289 seropositive cohort members. Each donor provided a peripheral blood sample, and peripheral blood mononuclear cells were used for TCR beta sequencing. Genomic DNA extraction from the blood cell samples was performed with the Qiagen DNeasy Blood Extraction Kit. The full study reports these points: A later genetic analysis reported fewer N-insertions in productive TCRs among donors in an Asian-associated ancestry cluster than the roughly 650-donor mean. The authors suggested that the approach could potentially be generalized to other disease states and immunological phenotypes. An association between a missense DCLRE1C variant and V-gene and J-gene trimming of TCR beta chains was found in a later genetic analysis and replicated in an independent cohort. The earlier analysis of about 600 of the donors excluded approximately 15 rarely observed V segments, including chromosome 9 orphons, because counts were too low. Sequencing depth was assumed to be roughly uniform across donors in the presence/absence analyses, though that assumption may not hold. A further reported finding was that TCR beta sequences accurately predicted the HLA-A and HLA-B alleles for most subjects in the first cohort. Only TCR beta chains were sequenced in this cohort, and the absence of alpha or paired-chain data limited detectable features. Broadly in line with IMGT annotations, most TCR beta V segments showed up in productive rearrangements about 87% or about 30% of the time in an earlier analysis of about 500 of the donors. In a later analysis, the rate of TCR association differed among HLA loci, with DRB1 alleles having the most associated TCRs and HLA-C alleles having the fewest. Most CMV-associated TCR beta chains appeared to be HLA-restricted in a later analysis, and the HLA associations seemed to be driven largely by CMV exposure. When HLA alleles, especially DR and DQ, strongly co-occurred, attributing TCR associations to individual alleles was difficult. HLA typing was unavailable for some donors at each locus, so association tests used only the typed subset. CMV serostatus was the only immune exposure information available for the cohort. Correlated functional status among segregating V segments might be attributable to linkage disequilibrium, but an unknown experimental factor could not be ruled out. The 87-base-pair reads could not distinguish some IMGT-functional V segments, including TRBV6-2 and TRBV6-3, so those segments were excluded. Compared with equally common non-associated chains, HLA-associated TCR beta chains in a later analysis were more clonally expanded and had lower generation probabilities. In vitro tests confirmed that a few of the cytomegalovirus-associated TCR beta chains recognize cytomegalovirus antigens. Cytomegalovirus status was reported to be diagnosed by the classifier with high specificity and sensitivity in both the original and validation cohorts. A later analysis associated about 16,000 TCR beta sequences with specific HLA alleles at a false discovery rate of 0.05. A cluster of highly shared sequence variants was judged likely to be a technical artifact of the sequencing pipeline. Most TCR sequences were observed very rarely across donors, whereas some public TCRs were present in many individuals. According to a later analysis, parvovirus B19, influenza, CMV and Epstein-Barr virus appeared linked to several top co-occurrence clusters. The study listed 170 or so TCR beta chains as associated with cytomegalovirus.

The receptor library was made with the immunoSEQ multiplex PCR assay. For the multiplex PCR, a mixture combining 60 forward primers for TCR Vbeta segments and 13 reverse primers for TCR Jbeta segments was used. A multiplex PCR assay on genomic DNA amplified the CDR3 region of rearranged TCR beta genes. The amplified TCR beta libraries were sequenced on the Illumina HiSeq System as 87-base-pair reads. The source study handled its data this way. A later analysis counted tens of millions of unique TCR beta chains across the 550 to 700 repertoires, and around 9.9 million of these chains were shared by at least two donors. A nearest-neighbor algorithm error-corrected the raw reads and collapsed the reads into unique sequences, merging closely related sequences to remove PCR and sequencing errors. CDR3 sequences were aligned to IMGT reference sequences to assign V, D and J gene segments. Each retained sequence needed at least a six-nucleotide match to both a V gene segment and a J gene segment. Rearrangements were classified as productive when the CDR3 lacked stop codons and remained in frame with V and J, and all other rearrangements were classified as non-productive. Following IMGT convention, CDR3 was defined as the stretch from the second conserved V-encoded cysteine up to the conserved J-encoded phenylalanine. The earlier analysis of 500 to 600 of the donors excluded sequences that lacked an unambiguous match to a single V gene segment. An earlier analysis of fewer than 750 of the donors classified V segments as functional when productive rearrangements were above 56.7% and as segregating when the standard deviation between donors was above 5%. To diagnose cytomegalovirus status from the catalog of TCR beta chain sequences, a statistical classification framework was built. V and J gene assignment, in a later analysis, came from comparing TCR nucleotide sequences with IMGT/GENE-DB human TR gene sequences. A later analysis assigned CDR3 sequences and most-parsimonious VDJ recombination scenarios with the TCRdist pipeline. In a later analysis, every TCR beta chain was defined by the combination of its CDR3 amino acid sequence and its V-gene family, and reads without a unique V-gene family were dropped. As a way to deal with suspected cross-contamination and a sequencing artifact, a later analysis dropped roughly 620 nucleotide sequences that were highly shared and had low generation probability. A later analysis calculated a clonal expansion index for each public chain from normalized within-repertoire ranks of inferred template counts. In a later analysis, generation probabilities were computed using a VDJ recombination model fitted to out-of-frame rearrangements, and the results were checked against IGoR. A later analysis scored TCR-TCR, TCR-HLA and TCR-CMV co-occurrence with hypergeometric tests, applying a repertoire-size bias correction to TCR pairs. A later analysis estimated false discovery rates by permuting HLA or CMV assignments 20 times. In a later analysis, co-occurring TCRs were grouped using DBSCAN, and TCRdist sequence similarity was added for clustering within HLA-allele-positive subsets. Co-occurrence clustering excluded repertoires with fewer than 30,000 or more than 120,000 public chains, plus five with anomalous nucleotide sharing. TCRdb obtained this table from immuneACCESS and retained in-frame rearrangements with V and J assigned. These tables miss some clones; where compared with another copy, unresolved V genes account for less than half of the shortfall, and the remainder is unexplained. That table furnishes V, J and clone size, whereas the DNA furnished D and trimming. This sample gives over 150,000 clones in total; roughly 77% of them show up just once. The ten largest clones take up less than 8.5% of the sample.

The germline V gene (reference sequence) supplies CDR1 MNHNY and CDR2 SVGAGI. Trimmed from V: 8 bases; trimmed from J: 10 bases; junction bases lacking a gene match: 10. From its cysteine to its phenylalanine, the CDR3 spans 14 amino acids. The DNA shown is the 42-base CDR3, in frame from base 1. In regard to this clone: This receptor's antigen is unknown. No base quality information exists; no much larger clone differs at one position.

This TCR was recovered from a man aged 30 to 39 in good health and CMV-seropositive. Rearrangement joined TRBV6-6 to TRBJ2-4; the junction holds 11 bases that match TRBD1. The sequenced sample consisted of PBMCs. CDR3 reads: CASCVDGTGGIQYF. The bases are TGTGCCAGCTGTGTTGATGGGACAGGGGGGATTCAGTACTTC.